The 17 T cell receptor beta chains below come from one sample, sequenced in a study of T-cell reconstitution after alpha-beta-depleted transplantation in children. Preparing the TCRbeta library involved the use of unique molecular identifiers. TCRdb reanalysed the PCR reads using MiXCR and keeps one entry per CDR3 protein. Of 450,000 to 700,000 distinct CDR3 sequences in the sample, roughly a quarter were seen once. Specimen: PBMCs, collected before TCRalphabeta/CD19-depleted stem cell transplant. The receptor set was obtained from a boy under three years old with Wiskott-Aldrich syndrome, due to receive a stem cell transplant.

This clonotype appeared a single time. V gene TRBV20-1 combines with J gene TRBJ1-1; D is perhaps TRBD1 (6 bases). The V and J ends lost 6 bases and 3 bases respectively, with 17 bases between them. CDR3 length: 14 residues. Germline V gene lookup returns CDR1 DFQATT and CDR2 SNEGSKA (reference sequence). The CDR3 protein is CSATTLQGDTEAFF. CDR3 nucleotides: TGCAGTGCCACGACCTTACAGGGCGACACTGAAGCTTTCTTT.

This clonotype was recorded a few times. V is TRBV5-6 and J is TRBJ2-7, with 10 bases fitting TRBD2. Germline V gives CDR1 SGHDT, CDR2 YYEEEE. There are 15 residues in the CDR3. The J segment lost 3 bases and the V segment lost 0 bases, leaving 3 bases of the junction unmatched. CDR3 sequence reads: CASSLEGLANYEQYF. The CDR3 DNA sequence: TGTGCCAGCAGCTTGGAGGGACTAGCGAACTACGAGCAGTACTTC.

This clonotype was seen a few times. This chain joins TRBV13 and TRBJ2-1; 13 nucleotides align to TRBD2. Trimming removed 2 bases from V and 6 bases from J; junction bases left unmatched: 4. Germline-derived CDR1 and CDR2 are PRHDT and FYEKMQ (reference sequence). The CDR3 is 16 amino acids. The CDR3 DNA is TGTGCCAGCAGCTTAAGAACTAGCGGGGGGGCCAATGAGCAGTTCTTC. Translation gives CASSLRTSGGANEQFF.

The V and J genes are TRBV4-2 and TRBJ2-7; D is unclear. The length of the CDR3 is 13 residues. V was trimmed by 1 base and J by 3 bases, leaving 7 bases between them. Germline assignment: CDR1 LGHNA and CDR2 YNFKEQ. In DNA, the CDR3 is TGTGCCAGCAGCCAAGTCGCGAACTACGAGCAGTACTTC. Translated, it gives CASSQVANYEQYF.

The rearrangement uses TRBV5-1 and TRBJ1-1; no reliable D call. CDR1 SGHRS and CDR2 YFSETQ come from the germline V gene. CDR3 length: 18 amino acids. The ends were cut back, 0 bases at V and 6 bases at J, with 24 bases in the middle. The CDR3 reads CASSLVGWPTTDLSEAFF. The CDR3 DNA follows: TGCGCCAGCAGCTTGGTCGGGTGGCCAACCACCGATTTGTCTGAAGCTTTCTTT.

This clonotype was counted at least ten times. This chain uses TRBV11-2 with TRBJ2-1; D not resolved. V lost 6 bases to trimming and J lost 0 bases, with 9 bases between them. The CDR3 totals 14 residues. CDR1 and CDR2 (germline): SGHAT, FQNNGV. The CDR3 is CASSLSSSYNEQFF. DNA of the CDR3: TGTGCCAGCAGTTTATCTAGCTCCTACAATGAGCAGTTCTTC.

The J gene is TRBJ1-2, the V gene TRBV5-1; possibly TRBD1 for D (5 bases). The CDR3 runs 14 residues. Germline CDR1 is SGHRS and CDR2 is YFSETQ. V dropped 1 base and J dropped 6 bases, with 13 bases sitting between them. The CDR3 region has the DNA TGCGCCAGCAGCTTGATCCCAGGGAAAGATGGCTACACCTTC. This translates into CASSLIPGKDGYTF.

The chain recombines TRBV5-1 with TRBJ1-1; a weak D match, TRBD1 (5 bases). This CDR3 is built from 14 residues. The V gene's germline CDR1 is SGHRS and CDR2 YFSETQ. V lost 5 bases to trimming and J lost 5 bases, with 16 bases between them. Here the CDR3 reads CASRSRGPRTEAFF. CDR3 nucleotides: TGCGCCAGCAGATCCCGGGGCCCGAGGACTGAAGCTTTCTTT.

This clonotype was seen only a few times. This chain's CDR3 is CASSLPDRAAYEQYF. CDR3 nucleotide sequence: TGTGCCAGCAGCTTACCGGACAGGGCAGCCTACGAGCAGTACTTC. V gene TRBV7-2 combines with J gene TRBJ2-7, with 8 bases matching TRBD1. CDR3 length equals 15 residues. Germline loops: CDR1 SGHTA, CDR2 FQGNSA. V shed 2 bases and J 2 bases; nucleotides not matched to a gene: 5.

This sequence joins TRBV20-1 and TRBJ2-3, with 11 bases aligning to TRBD2. The CDR3 sequence is 16 residues long. Germline V lookup: CDR1 DFQATT, CDR2 SNEGSKA (reference sequence). The trim removed 4 bases at V and 0 bases at J, leaving 6 bases unmatched. CDR3 residues: CSATGLAEPSTDTQYF. Written as DNA, the CDR3 is TGCAGTGCTACGGGACTAGCGGAGCCTAGCACAGATACGCAGTATTTT.

This rearrangement joins TRBV4-1 to TRBJ2-1, with D hard to call. Germline V gives CDR1 MGHRA, CDR2 YSYEKL. The V end was cut by 0 bases, the J end by 4 bases, with 10 bases between. The length of the CDR3 is 15 residues. The CDR3: CASSQDWIVYNEQFF. The CDR3 DNA sequence: TGCGCCAGCAGCCAAGATTGGATAGTTTACAATGAGCAGTTCTTC.

The chain joins TRBV20-1 to TRBJ2-1; 13 bases align to TRBD2. V gave up 6 bases and J gave up 4 bases; unmatched junction bases: 15. Germline V gene sequence: CDR1 DFQATT, CDR2 SNEGSKA (reference sequence). The CDR3 length is 18 residues. CDR3 DNA: TGCAGTGCAAAGGAACTAGCGGGAGGGCCGTTCCCTTACAATGAGCAGTTCTTC. Residues: CSAKELAGGPFPYNEQFF.

The chain is built from TRBV11-1 and TRBJ2-1; D unclear. This CDR3 is 14 amino acids long. Between the trimmed V and J ends, which lost 2 bases and 10 bases, there was a span of 15 bases. CDR1 and CDR2 from the germline V gene are SGHAT and FQDESV (reference sequence). Here the CDR3 DNA reads TGTGCCAGCAGCTTAATGGGGTCCGGTACAGAGCAGTTCTTC. This translates into CASSLMGSGTEQFF.

This clonotype occurred a few times. The chain joins TRBV29-1 to TRBJ1-2; 9 positions match TRBD1. CDR3 size: 13 residues. CDR1 and CDR2 (germline): SQVTM, ANQGSEA. J gave up 6 bases and V 5 bases, and 7 bases lay outside the gene matches. CDR3 DNA sequence: TGCAGCGTTCAGGGACAGGGAGTAGATGGCTACACCTTC. It encodes CSVQGQGVDGYTF.

J is TRBJ2-1 and V is TRBV6-5, with 9 bases lining up with TRBD2. V dropped 2 bases and J dropped 7; count of bases not matched to a gene: 3. The CDR3 has 14 amino acids. CDR1 is MNHEY and CDR2 is SVGAGI in the germline V gene. The CDR3 DNA follows: TGTGCCAGCAGTTACGCGGGAGGGCGGAATGAGCAGTTCTTC. Translated, it gives CASSYAGGRNEQFF.

The chain employs TRBV5-1 and TRBJ2-1, with a tentative D call TRBD2 (5 bases). The germline V gene has CDR1 SGHRS and CDR2 YFSETQ. V was shortened by 2 bases and J by 8 bases, with 17 bases between the two germline ends. This CDR3 is built from 15 residues. This CDR3 reads CASSFLLAKVDEQFF. The CDR3 DNA sequence: TGCGCCAGCAGCTTCTTGCTAGCAAAGGTGGATGAGCAGTTCTTC.

V usage is TRBV28 and J usage is TRBJ2-2, with 9 bases lining up with TRBD2. The germline gives CDR1 MDHEN, CDR2 SYDVKM. V gave up 9 bases and J gave up 3 bases; unmatched junction bases: 8. The CDR3 is 15 residues long. Here the CDR3 reads CASREASGDTGELFF. Here the CDR3 DNA reads TGTGCCAGTAGGGAGGCTAGCGGGGACACCGGGGAGCTGTTTTTT.